This T cell receptor (beta chain) was sequenced during a study of technical replicates of blood from a handful of donors. Unmatched junction bases numbered 1, after V lost 8 bases and J lost 3 bases. The germline CDR1 and CDR2 sequences are MDHEN and SYDVKM. CDR3 length equals 13 residues. This clone was recorded once. The table came from immunoSEQ multiplex PCR; TCRdb's copy has only in-frame clones and leaves some out. The sample holds about 80,000 clones; roughly 91% are singletons and the top ten take about 0.39%. The TCR sequence derives from a human donor in good health. J is TRBJ2-1 and V is TRBV28, with 10 positions matching TRBD2. The sample comprised T cells isolated from PBMCs. The CDR3 DNA follows: TGTGCCAGCGGACTAGCGGTCTACAATGAGCAGTTCTTC. Translation gives CASGLAVYNEQFF.